These 23 T cell receptor beta chains originate from one sample sequenced in a study of cytomegalovirus exposure and HLA in healthy donors. Produced via immunoSEQ multiplex PCR; TCRdb's table is partial and in-frame only. The data contain 250,000 or so clones, roughly 89% of them singletons. The sample was PBMCs. Receptor source: a man between 18 and 35 years old in good health and CMV-seronegative.

The chain employs TRBV4-1 and TRBJ1-5, with TRBD1 as a possible D gene (5 bases). The CDR3 is made up of 15 amino acids. V was trimmed by 0 bases and J by 8 bases, leaving 14 bases between them. Germline V lookup: CDR1 MGHRA, CDR2 YSYEKL. CDR3 sequence reads: CASSQEPGVGEPQHF. The CDR3 DNA reads as TGCGCCAGCAGCCAAGAGCCCGGCGTAGGGGAGCCCCAGCATTTT.

The chain combines TRBV27 with TRBJ2-4, with 7 bases lining up with TRBD2. Germline CDR1 MNHEY, CDR2 SMNVEV (reference sequence). This CDR3 spans 12 amino acids. The V gene end was trimmed by 6 bases and the J gene end by 9 bases; junction bases not matched to a gene: 5. The CDR3 nucleotides are TGTGCCAGCAGGTGGGGGGAGGGCATTCAGTACTTC. Amino acid sequence: CASRWGEGIQYF.

The chain uses TRBV15 and TRBJ2-7; a possible D gene is TRBD1 (5 bases). This CDR3 comprises 15 residues. V was shortened by 0 bases and J by 4 bases, with 13 bases between the two germline ends. Germline V CDR1 and CDR2: LNHNV, YYDKDF (reference sequence). CDR3 loop: CATSREGLGIYEQYF. The CDR3 DNA is TGTGCCACCAGCAGAGAGGGGCTGGGGATATACGAGCAGTACTTC.

The chain links TRBV7-9 to TRBJ1-2, with a possible D match to TRBD1 (6 bases). The CDR3 totals 15 residues. Germline lookup yields CDR1 SEHNR and CDR2 FQNEAQ (reference sequence). V lost 1 base and J lost 4, with 13 bases in between. DNA for the CDR3: TGTGCCAGCAGCTTAGAAACAGGGAGATTCTATGGCTACACCTTC. Translating it yields CASSLETGRFYGYTF. Full variable domain (rest looked up from reference TRBV7-9 and TRBJ1-2): DTGVSQNPRHKITKRGQNVTFRCDPISEHNRLYWYRQTLGQGPEFLTYFQNEAQLEKSRLLSDRFSAERPKGSFSTLEIQRTEQGDSAMYLCASSLETGRFYGYTFGSGTRLTVV.

Here the CDR3 reads CASSYLNRDRGEEQYF. The CDR3 region has the DNA TGTGCCAGCAGTTACCTAAACCGGGACAGGGGCGAAGAGCAGTACTTC. The J gene is TRBJ2-7, the V gene TRBV6-6; 10 nucleotides match TRBD1. The CDR3 covers 16 residues. The V gene end was trimmed by 2 bases and the J gene end by 7 bases; junction bases not matched to a gene: 11. Germline V gives CDR1 MNHNY, CDR2 SVGAGI (reference sequence).

A remark on this clone: A junction end diverges from the germline sequence, so it may reflect a read error. The CDR3 protein is CASSPTTGLNEQYF. CDR3 nucleotide sequence: TGTGCTAGCAGCCCTACGACAGGGTTGAACGAGCAGTACTTC. The rearrangement uses TRBV7-7 and TRBJ2-7; 7 positions agree with TRBD1. This CDR3 is built from 14 residues. Germline V gene lookup returns CDR1 SSHAT and CDR2 FNYEAQ (reference sequence).

V usage is TRBV4-3 and J usage is TRBJ1-3; a weak D match, TRBD1 (5 bases). CDR3 size: 15 residues. Trimming pared 3 bases from V and 0 bases from J, leaving 9 bases between. In germline, CDR1 is LGHNA, CDR2 YSLEER. The CDR3 DNA reads TGCGCCAGCAGCCACGGACACCTCTCTGGAAACACCATATATTTT. Translation: CASSHGHLSGNTIYF.

Concerning this clone: Other DNA sequences within the sample encode an identical CDR3. The CDR3 loop is CASSSTGGNTEAFF. In nucleotides, the CDR3 is TGTGCCAGCAGCTCGACAGGGGGCAACACTGAAGCTTTCTTT. The chain uses TRBV27 and TRBJ1-1, with 10 bases matching TRBD1. The CDR3 is made up of 14 amino acids. The germline V gene encodes CDR1 MNHEY and CDR2 SMNVEV (reference sequence). The J segment lost 2 bases and the V segment lost 6 bases, leaving 3 bases of the junction unmatched.

V and J are TRBV5-1 and TRBJ2-5, with D tentatively TRBD2 (7 bases). The CDR3 consists of 13 residues. Trimming left V 4 bases short and J 3 bases short, with 10 bases between. Germline V lookup: CDR1 SGHRS, CDR2 YFSETQ. CDR3 nucleotides: TGCGCCAGCAGCCAAGGGGGGGAAGAGACCCAGTACTTC. Protein sequence: CASSQGGEETQYF.

The chain employs TRBV4-1 and TRBJ1-6; D remains ambiguous. Germline V gene data show CDR1 as MGHRA and CDR2 as YSYEKL. The CDR3 contains 13 residues. V lost 1 base and J lost 8, with 6 bases in between. The CDR3 DNA reads as TGCGCCAGCAGCCAAGGACTCCATTCACCCCTCCACTTT. Translating gives CASSQGLHSPLHF.

The chain combines TRBV4-3 with TRBJ1-4; no reliable D call. Germline CDR1 is LGHNA and CDR2 is YSLEER. V lost 3 bases and J 0 bases, leaving 8 bases between the germline ends. The CDR3 consists of 15 residues. CDR3 region: CASSHGHTTNEKLFF. CDR3 nucleotide sequence: TGCGCCAGCAGCCATGGGCATACAACTAATGAAAAACTGTTTTTT.

V usage is TRBV4-3 and J usage is TRBJ2-3; D ambiguous. Germline V gene data show CDR1 as LGHNA and CDR2 as YSLEER. This CDR3 has 17 residues. V was trimmed by 0 bases and J by 0 bases, leaving 13 bases between them. The CDR3 DNA is TGCGCCAGCAGCCAAGATCGTGCGCCGAGCAGCACAGATACGCAGTATTTT. It codes for CASSQDRAPSSTDTQYF.

The genes are TRBV11-2 and TRBJ2-7; TRBD2 might be the D (7 bases). Germline loops: CDR1 SGHAT, CDR2 FQNNGV. V lost 5 bases, J lost 2 bases, and 16 bases lay in between. There are 15 residues in the CDR3. The CDR3, as DNA: TGTGCCAGCAGCCTAGTAGGGGGGGGCACCTACGAGCAGTACTTC. Translating gives CASSLVGGGTYEQYF.

The rearrangement uses TRBV7-9 and TRBJ2-3; TRBD2 is a possible D gene (6 bases). This CDR3 has 14 amino acids. V dropped 8 bases and J dropped 12 bases, with 24 bases sitting between them. Per germline, CDR1 SEHNR and CDR2 FQNEAQ (reference sequence). This CDR3 is CASGTIAESSLQYF. Written as DNA, the CDR3 is TGTGCCAGCGGAACTATAGCGGAGTCGTCTCTACAGTATTTT.

The chain recombines TRBV6-5 with TRBJ2-5; maybe TRBD1 (5 bases). Trimming shortened V by 3 bases and J by 5 bases, and 10 bases separated the two germline ends. Germline CDR1 MNHEY, CDR2 SVGAGI. The CDR3 length is 13 residues. The CDR3 DNA is TGTGCCAGCAGTTATCCAGGGCGGGAGACCCAGTACTTC. This gives the protein CASSYPGRETQYF.

CDR3: CASRSPRDRIKNIQYF. In DNA, the CDR3 is TGTGCCAGCAGAAGTCCCCGGGACAGAATCAAAAACATTCAGTACTTC. This sequence joins TRBV11-2 and TRBJ2-4; 7 bases fit TRBD1. Germline assignment: CDR1 SGHAT and CDR2 FQNNGV. This CDR3 is 16 amino acids long. J gave up 3 bases and V 6 bases, and 11 bases lay outside the gene matches. Drawing the rest from reference TRBV11-2 and TRBJ2-4, the complete variable domain is EAGVAQSPRYKIIEKRQSVAFWCNPISGHATLYWYQQILGQGPKLLIQFQNNGVVDDSQLPKDRFSAERLKGVDSTLKIQPAKLEDSAVYLCASRSPRDRIKNIQYFGAGTRLSVL.

The chain has TRBV18 and TRBJ1-3; 8 nucleotides match TRBD1. The V gene end was trimmed by 6 bases and the J gene end by 4 bases; junction bases not matched to a gene: 14. There are 17 residues in the CDR3. Germline lookup yields CDR1 KGHSH and CDR2 LQKENI. CDR3 in DNA: TGTGCCAGCTCTCCGACAGGGGAGGCCTCTCTGGGAAACACCATATATTTT. It encodes CASSPTGEASLGNTIYF.

The chain couples TRBV27 to TRBJ1-4; a weak D match, TRBD1 (5 bases). Germline V gene sequence: CDR1 MNHEY, CDR2 SMNVEV (reference sequence). Between the trimmed V and J ends, which lost 6 bases and 8 bases, there was a span of 13 bases. The CDR3 loop spans 13 amino acids. CDR3 amino acids: CASSPGGVEKLFF. CDR3 in DNA: TGTGCCAGCAGCCCGGGGGGGGTCGAAAAACTGTTTTTT.

The gene calls are TRBV5-1 and TRBJ2-3; 10 positions match TRBD2. This CDR3 has 14 amino acids. Germline V lookup: CDR1 SGHRS, CDR2 YFSETQ. The V gene end was trimmed by 4 bases and the J gene end by 5 bases; junction bases not matched to a gene: 4. The CDR3 DNA follows: TGCGCCAGCAGCCCCGGGACTAGCGTAGATACGCAGTATTTT. It translates to CASSPGTSVDTQYF.

The chain recombines TRBV2 with TRBJ2-7, with D perhaps TRBD1 (6 bases). CDR3 length equals 13 residues. CDR1 is SNHLY, CDR2 FYNNEI, per germline. V was cut by 5 bases and J by 5 bases, with 13 bases left in between. CDR3 residues: CASSQQGVHEQYF. CDR3 sequence (DNA): TGTGCCAGCAGTCAACAGGGAGTCCACGAGCAGTACTTC.

The rearrangement uses TRBV19 and TRBJ1-4; a possible D gene is TRBD1 (5 bases). Trimming shortened V by 4 bases and J by 5 bases, and 11 bases separated the two germline ends. Germline CDR1 LNHDA, CDR2 SQIVND (reference sequence). CDR3 length: 14 amino acids. The CDR3 loop reads CASSKDTANEKLFF. CDR3 in DNA: TGTGCCAGTAGTAAGGACACGGCGAATGAAAAACTGTTTTTT.

Comment on this clone: The sample carries other DNA sequences with the same CDR3. The rearrangement uses TRBV7-2 and TRBJ2-3; weak D call: TRBD2 (5 bases). Trimming removed 0 bases at V and 0 bases at J, with 7 bases between. Germline lookup yields CDR1 SGHTA and CDR2 FQGNSA. The CDR3 is 15 amino acids. The CDR3 region has the DNA TGTGCCAGCAGCTTAGCGCGAGGGAGCACAGATACGCAGTATTTT. It specifies CASSLARGSTDTQYF. Full variable domain (remainder filled in from reference TRBV7-2 and TRBJ2-3): GAGVSQSPSNKVTEKGKDVELRCDPISGHTALYWYRQSLGQGLEFLIYFQGNSAPDKSGLPSDRFSAERTGGSVSTLTIQRTQQEDSAVYLCASSLARGSTDTQYFGPGTRLTVL.

The CDR3 DNA is TGTGCCAGCAGCTTGACGGGAGGGTCCTACAATGAGCAGTTCTTC. This translates into CASSLTGGSYNEQFF. The genes are TRBV11-2 and TRBJ2-1; 8 nucleotides agree with TRBD2. The CDR3 consists of 15 residues. J gave up 1 base and V 3 bases, and 2 bases lay outside the gene matches. The germline V gene encodes CDR1 SGHAT and CDR2 FQNNGV.